One and the same sample provided the 31 T cell receptor beta chains below, sequenced in a study of somatic mutations in cytotoxic T cells in rheumatoid arthritis listed by TCRdb under 2017. Library preparation was by the immunoSEQ multiplex PCR assay. TCRdb re-hosts the immuneACCESS table, in-frame sequences only. Its copies lack some clones; in the studies checked, an unresolved V gene accounts for under half of them, and the cause for the rest is not known. Here the sample has more than 35,000 clones; less than 85% occur a single time. About 3.4% of the sample goes to the ten largest clones. Sequencing was done on a sample of CD8+ T cells sorted from blood. The receptors here all came from a man aged 40-49 years in good health.

This sequence joins TRBV28 and TRBJ2-2, with TRBD1 identical over 8 bases. The ends lost 5 bases at V and 1 base at J; junction bases unmatched: 3. Per the germline V gene, CDR1 is MDHEN and CDR2 is SYDVKM. The CDR3 consists of 15 residues. As DNA, the CDR3 is TGTGCCAGCAGTACCGGGACAGGGAACACCGGGGAGCTGTTTTTT. It codes for CASSTGTGNTGELFF.

The rearrangement links TRBV9 to TRBJ2-3, with 7 nucleotides matching TRBD2. Germline loops: CDR1 SGDLS, CDR2 YYNGEE. V trimming: 4 bases; J trimming: 6 bases; junction bases outside the gene matches: 11. This CDR3 is built from 15 residues. CDR3 in amino acids: CASSPWGGASDTQYF. CDR3 DNA sequence: TGTGCCAGCAGCCCATGGGGAGGGGCTTCCGATACGCAGTATTTT.

The V call is TRBV28, the J call TRBJ2-3; TRBD2 matches at 9 bases. The CDR3 has 15 amino acids. The V and J ends lost 7 bases and 5 bases, in that order; junction bases with no gene match: 10. Germline V gene data show CDR1 as MDHEN and CDR2 as SYDVKM. The CDR3: CASTPGLAPRDTQYF. CDR3 sequence (DNA): TGTGCCAGCACCCCGGGACTAGCTCCCAGAGATACGCAGTATTTT.

This chain links TRBV9 with TRBJ1-4, with D maybe TRBD1 (5 bases). V was cut by 4 bases and J by 4 bases, with 11 bases left in between. Germline values: CDR1 SGDLS, CDR2 YYNGEE. The CDR3 is made up of 14 amino acids. CDR3 bases: TGTGCCAGCAGCTCCGGGGGGGTTAATGAAAAACTGTTTTTT. This gives the protein CASSSGGVNEKLFF.

The genes are TRBV29-1 and TRBJ1-2; D remains unclear. Trimming took off 7 bases at V and 2 bases at J, with 11 bases between the two ends. CDR1 and CDR2 from the germline V gene are SQVTM and ANQGSEA. The CDR3 covers 12 residues. CDR3 amino acids: CSASGGNYGYTF. The CDR3 region has the DNA TGCAGCGCGTCCGGCGGAAACTATGGCTACACCTTC.

The chain couples TRBV5-8 to TRBJ2-7; D may be TRBD2 (5 bases). V lost 2 bases to trimming and J lost 0 bases, with 15 bases between them. The germline gives CDR1 SGHTS, CDR2 YDEGEE. This CDR3 spans 16 amino acids. This CDR3 reads CASSFGSDFSSYEQYF. The CDR3 region has the DNA TGTGCCAGCAGCTTTGGGTCGGACTTTAGCTCCTACGAGCAGTACTTC. The whole variable domain, filled in from reference TRBV5-8 and TRBJ2-7, reads EAGVTQSPTHLIKTRGQQATLRCSPISGHTSVYWYQQALGLGLQFLLWYDEGEERNRGNFPPRFSGRQFPNYSSELNVNALELEDSALYLCASSFGSDFSSYEQYFGPGTRLTVT.

The chain is built from TRBV9 and TRBJ1-3; D is ambiguous. Trimming shortened V by 1 base and J by 4 bases, and 15 bases separated the two germline ends. There are 16 residues in the CDR3. Germline V gene sequence: CDR1 SGDLS, CDR2 YYNGEE. This chain's CDR3 is CASSVRTPKLGNTIYF. CDR3 nucleotide sequence: TGTGCCAGCAGCGTACGGACCCCGAAGCTCGGAAACACCATATATTTT.

In this sample, this clone turned up once. The V gene is TRBV4-2, the J gene TRBJ2-1; D is perhaps TRBD2 (5 bases). V lost 0 bases, J lost 8 bases, and 11 bases lay in between. Germline V gives CDR1 LGHNA, CDR2 YNFKEQ. This CDR3 comprises 14 residues. The CDR3 DNA is TGTGCCAGCAGCCAAGATTCCAGCGGCGATGAGCAGTTCTTC. It yields the protein CASSQDSSGDEQFF.

V gene TRBV7-2 combines with J gene TRBJ2-1; TRBD2 matches at 9 bases. The germline gives CDR1 SGHTA, CDR2 FQGNSA. V shed 1 base and J 6 bases; nucleotides not matched to a gene: 4. The CDR3 is 15 amino acids. CDR3 DNA: TGTGCCAGCAGCTTAGGGGGCGGGAGGGGCAATGAGCAGTTCTTC. Its translation: CASSLGGGRGNEQFF.

This clone is a singleton in its sample. The J gene is TRBJ2-1, the V gene TRBV28, with a tentative D call TRBD2 (5 bases). Germline CDR1 reads MDHEN; CDR2 reads SYDVKM. This CDR3 is 11 amino acids long. The ends were cut back, 5 bases at V and 16 bases at J, with 15 bases in the middle. The CDR3 coding sequence is TGTGCCAGCAGTACCCAACTAGTACCCTTCTTC. Amino acid sequence: CASSTQLVPFF.

This sequence joins TRBV28 and TRBJ2-6; TRBD2 agrees at 8 bases. V shed 7 bases and J 0 bases; nucleotides not matched to a gene: 20. This CDR3 contains 21 residues. Looked up from germline, CDR1 is MDHEN and CDR2 is SYDVKM. Here the CDR3 reads CASNSRVSISGIISGANVLTF. DNA of the CDR3: TGTGCCAGCAATTCTAGGGTCTCGATTAGCGGGATAATCTCTGGGGCCAACGTCCTGACTTTC.

The chain uses TRBV15 and TRBJ2-7, with 11 bases identical to TRBD2. This CDR3 spans 15 amino acids. The ends lost 3 bases at V and 1 base at J; junction bases unmatched: 2. Looked up from germline, CDR1 is LNHNV and CDR2 is YYDKDF (reference sequence). The CDR3 is CATSSTSGSSYEQYF. CDR3 in DNA: TGTGCCACCAGCAGTACTAGCGGGAGTTCCTACGAGCAGTACTTC.

The sample holds one count of this clone. The chain uses TRBV4-1 and TRBJ2-3; D might be TRBD1 (6 bases). This CDR3 region has 16 residues. The ends were cut back, 2 bases at V and 2 bases at J, with 14 bases in the middle. CDR1 is MGHRA, CDR2 YSYEKL, per germline. The CDR3 DNA follows: TGCGCCAGCAGCCAACCGTCCCGGGACACCACAGATACGCAGTATTTT. It yields the protein CASSQPSRDTTDTQYF.

This clone showed up just once. The gene calls are TRBV27 and TRBJ1-3, with D perhaps TRBD1 (5 bases). Trimming removed 0 bases at V and 0 bases at J, with 9 bases between. CDR3 length equals 16 residues. Per germline, CDR1 MNHEY and CDR2 SMNVEV (reference sequence). This chain's CDR3 is CASSLSGTASGNTIYF. CDR3 nucleotide sequence: TGTGCCAGCAGTTTATCTGGGACGGCCTCTGGAAACACCATATATTTT.

V usage is TRBV4-1 and J usage is TRBJ2-2; D possibly uses TRBD1 or TRBD2 (5 bases each). Germline lookup yields CDR1 MGHRA and CDR2 YSYEKL. Trimming cost V 1 base and J 10 bases, with 16 bases left between them. The CDR3 has 15 amino acids. The CDR3 nucleotides are TGCGCCAGCAGCCAAGGGGGGTTGAGAGGTGTGGAGCTGTTTTTT. Translation: CASSQGGLRGVELFF.

The chain links TRBV4-1 to TRBJ2-2; TRBD2 is a possible D gene (6 bases). CDR3 size: 15 residues. Trimming cost V 1 base and J 2 bases, with 8 bases left between them. The germline CDR1 and CDR2 sequences are MGHRA and YSYEKL. Here the CDR3 reads CASSQGDFNTGELFF. The CDR3 DNA reads TGCGCCAGCAGCCAAGGGGACTTTAACACCGGGGAGCTGTTTTTT.

This clone was observed a handful of times. CDR3 nucleotides: TGCGCCAGCAGCCAAGGGACTAGCGGGACTTACGAGCAGTACTTC. Protein product: CASSQGTSGTYEQYF. The V gene is TRBV4-1, the J gene TRBJ2-7, with 12 bases lining up with TRBD2. V lost 1 base and J lost 4; bases outside the gene matches: 2. CDR1 and CDR2 from the germline V gene are MGHRA and YSYEKL. CDR3 length: 15 amino acids.

The J gene is TRBJ2-5, the V gene TRBV14; D unclear. The CDR3 is 13 residues long. In germline, CDR1 is SGHDN, CDR2 FVKESK. The V gene lost 1 base and the J gene lost 0 bases, with 3 bases spanning the gap. This CDR3 reads CASSQADQETQYF. The CDR3, as DNA: TGTGCCAGCAGCCAAGCGGACCAAGAGACCCAGTACTTC.

The rearrangement links TRBV27 to TRBJ1-5; unclear D gene. The CDR3 has 15 residues. V lost 2 bases and J lost 2, with 10 bases in between. The germline CDR1 and CDR2 sequences are MNHEY and SMNVEV (reference sequence). CDR3 residues: CASSLMGMGNQPQHF. In nucleotides, the CDR3 is TGTGCCAGCAGTTTAATGGGAATGGGCAATCAGCCCCAGCATTTT.

The chain is built from TRBV6-4 and TRBJ1-4; possibly TRBD1 for D (5 bases). This CDR3 contains 17 residues. Germline values: CDR1 MRHNA, CDR2 SNTAGT. V shed 0 bases and J shed 7 bases, with 18 bases lying between them. CDR3 nucleotides: TGTGCCAGCAGTGACTCTAAGGGGAGGGGCCAGGGTGAAAAACTGTTTTTT. Translating it yields CASSDSKGRGQGEKLFF.

This sequence joins TRBV5-1 and TRBJ2-3; possible D gene TRBD2, 5 bases. V was trimmed by 1 base and J by 3 bases, leaving 24 bases between them. CDR3 length equals 19 residues. Germline CDR1 SGHRS, CDR2 YFSETQ. This CDR3 reads CASSLMVLEEAVTTDTQYF. The CDR3 region has the DNA TGCGCCAGCAGCTTGATGGTTCTCGAGGAGGCGGTAACGACAGATACGCAGTATTTT.

The V and J genes are TRBV5-1 and TRBJ2-1, with D tentatively TRBD2 (5 bases). The CDR3 extends over 14 amino acids. The germline V gene has CDR1 SGHRS and CDR2 YFSETQ. The germline V and J ends were trimmed by 7 bases and 0 bases, with 11 bases remaining between them. This CDR3 is CASGVTSSYNEQFF. CDR3 DNA sequence: TGCGCCAGCGGCGTTACTAGCTCCTACAATGAGCAGTTCTTC.

The J gene is TRBJ1-2, the V gene TRBV27, with TRBD1 matching 8 bases. V lost 6 bases, J lost 3 bases, and 9 bases stayed unmatched. This CDR3 is built from 15 residues. Germline V lookup: CDR1 MNHEY, CDR2 SMNVEV (reference sequence). As DNA, the CDR3 is TGTGCCAGCAGCCCCATAGGACAGGGCGACTATGGCTACACCTTC. The encoded protein is CASSPIGQGDYGYTF.

In its sample, this clone was seen a few times. V usage is TRBV18 and J usage is TRBJ2-7; no reliable D call. CDR3 length: 14 amino acids. Germline V gene sequence: CDR1 KGHSH, CDR2 LQKENI. Trimming pared 6 bases from V and 3 bases from J, leaving 15 bases between. The CDR3 is CASSPTSVYYEQYF. The CDR3 DNA is TGTGCCAGCTCGCCGACCTCGGTTTACTACGAGCAGTACTTC.

The chain employs TRBV23-1 and TRBJ2-3, with a weak D call TRBD2 (6 bases). TRBV23-1 falls under the ORF class, with uncertain function. The CDR3 length is 13 residues. Trimming stripped 11 bases from V and 3 bases from J, with 15 bases between. This CDR3 is CAGKPGGTDTQYF. CDR3 sequence (DNA): TGCGCCGGTAAGCCCGGGGGAACAGATACGCAGTATTTT.

This clone was observed a single time. The V gene is TRBV19, the J gene TRBJ1-4; the D gene is possibly TRBD1 (5 bases). CDR3 length: 15 residues. V was trimmed by 6 bases and J by 0 bases, leaving 11 bases between them. In germline, CDR1 is LNHDA, CDR2 SQIVND (reference sequence). CDR3 residues: CASRSQGTTNEKLFF. The DNA of the CDR3 is TGTGCCAGTAGATCCCAGGGAACAACTAATGAAAAACTGTTTTTT.

This chain uses TRBV10-1 with TRBJ1-1; D gene uncertain. V was shortened by 3 bases and J by 0 bases, with 11 bases between the two germline ends. Germline V lookup: CDR1 WNHNN, CDR2 SYGVQD (reference sequence). The length of the CDR3 is 15 residues. This CDR3 is CASSDQPRLNTEAFF. CDR3 nucleotides: TGCGCCAGCAGTGACCAGCCGCGTCTGAACACTGAAGCTTTCTTT.

This clone occurred a few times. The rearrangement uses TRBV9 and TRBJ2-7; D might be TRBD2 (6 bases). V was clipped by 0 bases and J by 6 bases, with 16 bases between them. The CDR3 is made up of 15 amino acids. Germline CDR1 SGDLS, CDR2 YYNGEE. The CDR3 here is CASSVGPSVDREQYF. CDR3 nucleotide sequence: TGTGCCAGCAGCGTAGGGCCTAGCGTTGATCGCGAGCAGTACTTC. The variable domain in full, completed from reference TRBV9 and TRBJ2-7, reads DSGVTQTPKHLITATGQRVTLRCSPRSGDLSVYWYQQSLDQGLQFLIQYYNGEERAKGNILERFSAQQFPDLHSELNLSSLELGDSALYFCASSVGPSVDREQYFGPGTRLTVT.

V and J are TRBV30 and TRBJ1-5, with D unresolved. CDR3 size: 14 residues. Germline V gene data show CDR1 as GTSNPN and CDR2 as SVGIG (reference sequence). Trimming stripped 0 bases from V and 5 bases from J, with 11 bases between. In DNA form, the CDR3 reads TGTGCCTGGAGTGTAGGCATAGGACATCAGCCCCAGCATTTT. Its translation is CAWSVGIGHQPQHF.

The chain employs TRBV9 and TRBJ2-7, with D possibly TRBD1 on 6 matching bases. This CDR3 is built from 14 residues. With 6 bases removed from V and 0 bases from J, the gap between germline ends came to 13 bases. From germline, CDR1 is SGDLS and CDR2 YYNGEE. The CDR3 loop is CASTGDLNSYEQYF. Here the CDR3 DNA reads TGTGCCAGCACAGGGGACCTTAACTCCTACGAGCAGTACTTC.

This clone turned up a few times. The rearrangement uses TRBV27 and TRBJ2-7; no clear D gene. Looked up from germline, CDR1 is MNHEY and CDR2 is SMNVEV (reference sequence). The CDR3 has 13 residues. V lost 8 bases, J lost 0 bases, and 11 bases lay in between. The chain's CDR3 is CASGSLLSYEQYF. The CDR3 nucleotides read TGTGCCAGCGGATCCCTTCTCTCCTACGAGCAGTACTTC.